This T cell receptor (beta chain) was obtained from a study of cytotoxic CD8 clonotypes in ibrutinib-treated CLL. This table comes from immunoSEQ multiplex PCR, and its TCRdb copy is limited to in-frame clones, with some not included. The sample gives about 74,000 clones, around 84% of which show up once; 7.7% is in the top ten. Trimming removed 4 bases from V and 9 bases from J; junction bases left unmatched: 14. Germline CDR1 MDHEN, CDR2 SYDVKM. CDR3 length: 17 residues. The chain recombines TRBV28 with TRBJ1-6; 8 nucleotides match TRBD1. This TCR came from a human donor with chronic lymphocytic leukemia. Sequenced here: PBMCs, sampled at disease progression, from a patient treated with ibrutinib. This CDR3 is CASSSPPSTGDGSPLHF. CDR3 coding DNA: TGTGCCAGCAGTTCCCCACCCTCGACAGGGGACGGTTCACCCCTCCACTTT.